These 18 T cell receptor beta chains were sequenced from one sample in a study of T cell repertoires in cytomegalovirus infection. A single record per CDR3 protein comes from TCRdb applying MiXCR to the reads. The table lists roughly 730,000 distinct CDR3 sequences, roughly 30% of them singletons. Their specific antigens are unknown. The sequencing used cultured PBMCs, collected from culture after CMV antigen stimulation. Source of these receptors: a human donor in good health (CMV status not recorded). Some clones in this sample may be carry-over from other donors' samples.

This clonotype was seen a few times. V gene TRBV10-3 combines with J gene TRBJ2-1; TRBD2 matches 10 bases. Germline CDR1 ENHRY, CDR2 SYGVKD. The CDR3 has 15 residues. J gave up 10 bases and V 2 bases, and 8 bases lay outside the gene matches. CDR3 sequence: CAISEQTSGIDEQFF. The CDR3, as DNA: TGTGCCATCAGTGAGCAAACTAGCGGGATAGACGAGCAGTTCTTC.

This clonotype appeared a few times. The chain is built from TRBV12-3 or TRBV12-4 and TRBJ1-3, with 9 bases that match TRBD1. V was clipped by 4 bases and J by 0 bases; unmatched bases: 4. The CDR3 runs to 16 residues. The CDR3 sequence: CASSSDRGYSGNTIYF. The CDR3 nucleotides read TGTGCCAGCAGTTCGGACAGGGGCTACTCTGGAAACACCATATATTTT.

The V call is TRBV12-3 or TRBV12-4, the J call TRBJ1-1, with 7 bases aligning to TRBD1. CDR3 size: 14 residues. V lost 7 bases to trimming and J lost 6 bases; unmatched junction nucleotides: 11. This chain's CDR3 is CASTPGTAVAEAFF. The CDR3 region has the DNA TGTGCCAGCACCCCGGGGACAGCGGTTGCTGAAGCTTTCTTT.

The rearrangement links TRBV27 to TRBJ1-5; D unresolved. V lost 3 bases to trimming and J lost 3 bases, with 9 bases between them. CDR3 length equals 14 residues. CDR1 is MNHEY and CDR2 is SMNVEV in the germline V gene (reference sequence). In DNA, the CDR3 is TGTGCCAGCAGTTTCAAGATCTACAATCAGCCCCAGCATTTT. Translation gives CASSFKIYNQPQHF.

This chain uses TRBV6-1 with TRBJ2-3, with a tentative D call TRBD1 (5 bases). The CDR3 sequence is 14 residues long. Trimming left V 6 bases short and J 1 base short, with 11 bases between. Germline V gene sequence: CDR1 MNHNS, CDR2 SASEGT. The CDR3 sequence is CASRGVPRTDTQYF. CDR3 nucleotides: TGTGCCAGCAGAGGGGTCCCGCGCACAGATACGCAGTATTTT.

This CDR3 reads CASRSVGVSTDTQYF. The DNA of the CDR3 is TGTGCCAGCAGATCTGTTGGGGTGTCCACAGATACGCAGTATTTT. The gene calls are TRBV6-1 and TRBJ2-3; D uncertain. V shed 6 bases and J shed 2 bases, with 15 bases lying between them. This CDR3 is 15 amino acids long. Germline V gene sequence: CDR1 MNHNS, CDR2 SASEGT.

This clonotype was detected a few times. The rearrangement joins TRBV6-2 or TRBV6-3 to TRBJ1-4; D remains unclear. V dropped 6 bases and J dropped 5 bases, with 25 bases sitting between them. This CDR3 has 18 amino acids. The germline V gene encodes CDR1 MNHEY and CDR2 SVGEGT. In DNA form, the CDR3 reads TGTGCCAGCAGCAAACTGCCGGTGCCGAGGGCCTGGAATGAAAAACTGTTTTTT. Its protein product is CASSKLPVPRAWNEKLFF.

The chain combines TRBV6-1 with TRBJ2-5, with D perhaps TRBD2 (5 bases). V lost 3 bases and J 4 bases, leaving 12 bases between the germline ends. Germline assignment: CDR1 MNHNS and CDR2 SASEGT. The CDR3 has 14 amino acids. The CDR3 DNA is TGTGCCAGCAGTGATATTAGGGAGAGAGAGACCCAGTACTTC. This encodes CASSDIRERETQYF.

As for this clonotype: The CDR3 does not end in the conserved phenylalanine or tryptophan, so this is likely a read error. The CDR3 region is CASNIMPENIQYS. CDR3 DNA sequence: TGTGCCAGCAACATCATGCCTGAAAACATTCAGTACTCC. The chain has TRBV28 and TRBJ2-4; D ambiguous. The germline V gene has CDR1 MDHEN and CDR2 SYDVKM. V lost 7 bases, J lost 5 bases, and 12 bases lay in between. This CDR3 has 13 residues.

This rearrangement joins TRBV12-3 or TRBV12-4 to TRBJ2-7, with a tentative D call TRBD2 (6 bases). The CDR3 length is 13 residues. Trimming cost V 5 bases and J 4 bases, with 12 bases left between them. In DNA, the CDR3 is TGTGCCAGCAGTCCGGGACTGTTATACGAGCAGTACTTC. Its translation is CASSPGLLYEQYF.

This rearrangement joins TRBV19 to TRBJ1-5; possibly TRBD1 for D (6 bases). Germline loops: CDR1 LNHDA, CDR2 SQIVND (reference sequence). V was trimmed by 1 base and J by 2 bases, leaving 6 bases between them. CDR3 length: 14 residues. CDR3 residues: CASSIGTGNQPQHF. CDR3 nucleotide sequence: TGTGCCAGTAGTATAGGGACAGGCAATCAGCCCCAGCATTTT.

CDR3 nucleotides: TGTGCCAGCAGGGACAGGGGGGACTATGGCTACACCTTC. It codes for CASRDRGDYGYTF. The V and J genes are TRBV2 and TRBJ1-2; 10 nucleotides match TRBD1. The CDR3 is 13 residues long. The V segment lost 6 bases and the J segment 3 bases; nucleotides outside the gene matches: 1. Germline V gene data show CDR1 as SNHLY and CDR2 as FYNNEI.

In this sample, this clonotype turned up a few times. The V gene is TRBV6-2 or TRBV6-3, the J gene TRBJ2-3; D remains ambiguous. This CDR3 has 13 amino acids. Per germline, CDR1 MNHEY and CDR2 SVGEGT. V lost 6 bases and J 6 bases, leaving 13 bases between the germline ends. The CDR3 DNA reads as TGTGCCAGCAGCTTCCCGGTGTCCGATACGCAGTATTTT. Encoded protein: CASSFPVSDTQYF.

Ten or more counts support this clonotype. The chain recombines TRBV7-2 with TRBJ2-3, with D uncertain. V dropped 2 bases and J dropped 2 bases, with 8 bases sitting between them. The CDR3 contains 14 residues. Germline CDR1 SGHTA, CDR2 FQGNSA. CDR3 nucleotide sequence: TGTGCCAGCAGCTTAAGTCACGCCACAGATACGCAGTATTTT. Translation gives CASSLSHATDTQYF.

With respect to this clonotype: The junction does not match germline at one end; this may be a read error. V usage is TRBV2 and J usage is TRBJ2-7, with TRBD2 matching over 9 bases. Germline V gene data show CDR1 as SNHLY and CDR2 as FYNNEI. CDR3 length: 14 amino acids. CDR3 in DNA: TGTGCCATCGGCGGGGGGGGTCCCTCCTACGGGCAGTACTTC. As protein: CAIGGGGPSYGQYF.

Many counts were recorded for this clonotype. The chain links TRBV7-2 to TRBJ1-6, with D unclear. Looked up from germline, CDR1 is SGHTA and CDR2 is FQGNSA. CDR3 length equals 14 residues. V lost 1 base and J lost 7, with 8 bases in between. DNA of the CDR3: TGTGCCAGCAGCTTAGACAGAGGCAATTCACCCCTCCACTTT. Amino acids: CASSLDRGNSPLHF.

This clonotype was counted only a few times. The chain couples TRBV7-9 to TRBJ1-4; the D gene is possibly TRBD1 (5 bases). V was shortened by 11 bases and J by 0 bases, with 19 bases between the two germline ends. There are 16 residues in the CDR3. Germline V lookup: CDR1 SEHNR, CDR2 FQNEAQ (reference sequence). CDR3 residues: CAGVTAKDATNEKLFF. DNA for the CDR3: TGTGCCGGGGTGACAGCTAAAGATGCAACTAATGAAAAACTGTTTTTT.

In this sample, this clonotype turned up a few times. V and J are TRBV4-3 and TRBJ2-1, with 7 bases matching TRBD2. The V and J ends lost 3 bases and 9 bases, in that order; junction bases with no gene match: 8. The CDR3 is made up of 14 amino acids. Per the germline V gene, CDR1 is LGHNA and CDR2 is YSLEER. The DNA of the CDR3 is TGCGCCAGCAGCCAGGGACTAATTGGGTTTGAGCAGTTCTTC. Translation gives CASSQGLIGFEQFF.